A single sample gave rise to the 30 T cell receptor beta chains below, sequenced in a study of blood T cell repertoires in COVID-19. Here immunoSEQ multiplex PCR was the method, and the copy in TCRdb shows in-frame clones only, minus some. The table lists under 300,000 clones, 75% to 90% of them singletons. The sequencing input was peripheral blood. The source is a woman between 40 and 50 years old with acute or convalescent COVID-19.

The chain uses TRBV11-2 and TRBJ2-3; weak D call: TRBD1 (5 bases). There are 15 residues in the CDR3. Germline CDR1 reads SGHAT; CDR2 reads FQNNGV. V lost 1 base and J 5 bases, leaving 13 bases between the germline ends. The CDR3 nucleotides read TGTGCCAGCAGCTTAGGAAGGGGCTCAGGAGATACGCAGTATTTT. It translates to CASSLGRGSGDTQYF.

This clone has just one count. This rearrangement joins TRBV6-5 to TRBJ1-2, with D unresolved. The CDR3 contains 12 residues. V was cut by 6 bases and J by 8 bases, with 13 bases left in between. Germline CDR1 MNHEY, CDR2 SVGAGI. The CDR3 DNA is TGTGCCAGCAGCCCCGGGGTTTTGGGCTACACCTTC. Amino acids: CASSPGVLGYTF.

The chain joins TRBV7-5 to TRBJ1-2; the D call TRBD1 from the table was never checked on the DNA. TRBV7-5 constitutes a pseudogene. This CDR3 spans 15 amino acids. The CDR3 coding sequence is TGTGCCAGAAGCGTCCGGGACAGGGGTAACTATGGCTACACCTTC. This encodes CARSVRDRGNYGYTF.

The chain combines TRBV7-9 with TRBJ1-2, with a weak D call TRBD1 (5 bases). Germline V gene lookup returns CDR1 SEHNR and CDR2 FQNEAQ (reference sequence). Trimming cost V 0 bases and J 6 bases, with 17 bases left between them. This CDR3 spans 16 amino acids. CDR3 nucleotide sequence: TGTGCCAGCAGCTTAGCGATGCAGGGAGGGTTTGATGGCTACACCTTC. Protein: CASSLAMQGGFDGYTF.

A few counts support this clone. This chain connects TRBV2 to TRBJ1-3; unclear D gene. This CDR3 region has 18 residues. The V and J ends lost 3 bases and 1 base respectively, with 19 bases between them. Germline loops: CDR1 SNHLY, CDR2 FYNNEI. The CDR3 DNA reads TGTGCCAGCAGTGAGAGCGTTAATTGGTGGGAGTCTGGAAACACCATATATTTT. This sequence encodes CASSESVNWWESGNTIYF.

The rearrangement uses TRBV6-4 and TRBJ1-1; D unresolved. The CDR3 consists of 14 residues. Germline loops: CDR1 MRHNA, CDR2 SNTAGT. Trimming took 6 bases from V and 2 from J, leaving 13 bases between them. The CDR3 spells CASSEGFANTEAFF. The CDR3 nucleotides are TGTGCCAGCAGCGAGGGATTCGCCAACACTGAAGCTTTCTTT.

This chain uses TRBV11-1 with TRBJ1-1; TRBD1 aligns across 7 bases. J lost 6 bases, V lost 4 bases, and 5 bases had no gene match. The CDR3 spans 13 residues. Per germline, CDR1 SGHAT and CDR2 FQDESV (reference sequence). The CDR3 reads CASSWDRSAEAFF. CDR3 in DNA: TGTGCCAGCAGCTGGGACAGATCCGCTGAAGCTTTCTTT. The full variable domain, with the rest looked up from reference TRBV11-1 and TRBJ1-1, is EAEVAQSPRYKITEKSQAVAFWCDPISGHATLYWYRQILGQGPELLVQFQDESVVDDSQLPKDRFSAERLKGVDSTLKIQPAELGDSAMYLCASSWDRSAEAFFGQGTRLTVV.

The CDR3 DNA follows: TGTGCCAGCAGCTTAGATGTCGGGGGGGAAAAACTGTTTTTT. Its protein is CASSLDVGGEKLFF. V usage is TRBV7-9 and J usage is TRBJ1-4; tentatively, D is TRBD1 (5 bases). Germline CDR1 is SEHNR and CDR2 is FQNEAQ (reference sequence). This CDR3 region has 14 residues. Between the trimmed V and J ends, which lost 1 base and 8 bases, there was a span of 11 bases.

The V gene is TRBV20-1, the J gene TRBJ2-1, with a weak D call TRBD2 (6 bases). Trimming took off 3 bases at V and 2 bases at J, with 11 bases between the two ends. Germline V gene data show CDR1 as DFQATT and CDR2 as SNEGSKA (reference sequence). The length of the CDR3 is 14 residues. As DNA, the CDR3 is TGCAGTGCTAGTTACGGGGGTGCCTACAATGAGCAGTTCTTC. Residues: CSASYGGAYNEQFF.

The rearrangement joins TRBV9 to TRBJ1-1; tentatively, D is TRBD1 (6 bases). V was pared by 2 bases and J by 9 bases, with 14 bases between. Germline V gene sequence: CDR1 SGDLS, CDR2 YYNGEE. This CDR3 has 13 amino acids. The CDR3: CASSVQPGTQAFF. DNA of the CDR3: TGTGCCAGCAGCGTCCAACCCGGGACACAAGCTTTCTTT.

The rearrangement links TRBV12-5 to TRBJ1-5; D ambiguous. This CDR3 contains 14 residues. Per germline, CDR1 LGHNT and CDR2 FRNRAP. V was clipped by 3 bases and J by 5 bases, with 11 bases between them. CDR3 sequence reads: CASGFELRYQPQHF. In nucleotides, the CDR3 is TGTGCTAGTGGTTTCGAACTGAGGTATCAGCCCCAGCATTTT.

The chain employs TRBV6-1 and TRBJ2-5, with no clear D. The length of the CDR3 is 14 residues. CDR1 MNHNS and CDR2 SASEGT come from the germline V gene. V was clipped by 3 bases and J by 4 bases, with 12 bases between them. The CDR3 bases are TGTGCCAGCAGTGATCGACGGCGGAGAGAGACCCAGTACTTC. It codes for CASSDRRRRETQYF.

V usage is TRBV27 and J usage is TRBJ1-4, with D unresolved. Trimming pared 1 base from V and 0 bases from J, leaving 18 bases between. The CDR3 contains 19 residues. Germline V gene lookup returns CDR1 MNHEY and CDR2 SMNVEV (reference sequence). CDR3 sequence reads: CASSLFSVGRTATNEKLFF. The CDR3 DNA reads TGTGCCAGCAGTTTATTCAGCGTCGGCAGAACTGCAACTAATGAAAAACTGTTTTTT.

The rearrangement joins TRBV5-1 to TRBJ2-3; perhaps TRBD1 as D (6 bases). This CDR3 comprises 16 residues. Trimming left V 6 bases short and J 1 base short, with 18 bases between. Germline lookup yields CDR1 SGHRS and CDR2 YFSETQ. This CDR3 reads CASTGQGSRGTDTQYF. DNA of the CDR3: TGCGCCAGCACAGGTCAGGGGAGCAGGGGCACAGATACGCAGTATTTT.

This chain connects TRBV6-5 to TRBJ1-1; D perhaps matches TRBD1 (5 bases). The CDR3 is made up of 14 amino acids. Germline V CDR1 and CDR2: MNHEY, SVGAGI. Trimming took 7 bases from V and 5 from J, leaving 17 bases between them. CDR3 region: CASINPRGWTEAFF. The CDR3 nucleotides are TGTGCCAGCATCAACCCTAGGGGCTGGACTGAAGCTTTCTTT.

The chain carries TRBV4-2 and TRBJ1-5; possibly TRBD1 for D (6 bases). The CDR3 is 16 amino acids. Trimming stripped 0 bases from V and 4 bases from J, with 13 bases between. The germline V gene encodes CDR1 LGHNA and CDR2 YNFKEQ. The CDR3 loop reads CASSQELYRANQPQHF. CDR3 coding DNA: TGTGCCAGCAGCCAAGAATTGTACAGGGCAAATCAGCCCCAGCATTTT.

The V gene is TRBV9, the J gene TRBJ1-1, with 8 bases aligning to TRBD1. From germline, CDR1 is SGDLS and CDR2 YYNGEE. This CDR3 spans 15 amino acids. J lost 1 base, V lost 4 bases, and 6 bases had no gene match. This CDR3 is CASSPSGTGNTEAFF. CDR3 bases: TGTGCCAGCAGCCCCTCCGGGACAGGGAACACTGAAGCTTTCTTT.

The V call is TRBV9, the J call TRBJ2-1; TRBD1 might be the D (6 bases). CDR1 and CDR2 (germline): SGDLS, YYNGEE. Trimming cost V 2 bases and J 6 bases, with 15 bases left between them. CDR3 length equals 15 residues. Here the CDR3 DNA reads TGTGCCAGCAGCGTCAGCCCCGGCAGGGGCAATGAGCAGTTCTTC. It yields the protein CASSVSPGRGNEQFF.

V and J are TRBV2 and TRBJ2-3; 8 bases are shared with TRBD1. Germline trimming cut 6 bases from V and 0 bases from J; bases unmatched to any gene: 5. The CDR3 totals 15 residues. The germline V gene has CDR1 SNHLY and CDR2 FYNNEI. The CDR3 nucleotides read TGTGCCAGCAGGTTTCAGGGGGCTAGCACAGATACGCAGTATTTT. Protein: CASRFQGASTDTQYF.

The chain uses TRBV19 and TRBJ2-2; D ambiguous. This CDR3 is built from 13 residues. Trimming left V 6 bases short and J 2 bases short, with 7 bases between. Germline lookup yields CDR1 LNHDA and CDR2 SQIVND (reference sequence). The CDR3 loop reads CASRQFNTGELFF. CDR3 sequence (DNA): TGTGCCAGTAGACAGTTCAACACCGGGGAGCTGTTTTTT.

As DNA, the CDR3 is TGTGCCAGCAGTGAATCGGTCGAGGGAGAAAAACTGTTTTTT. Protein: CASSESVEGEKLFF. The chain joins TRBV6-1 to TRBJ1-4; no reliable D call. The CDR3 runs 14 residues. Germline V lookup: CDR1 MNHNS, CDR2 SASEGT. Trimming pared 2 bases from V and 8 bases from J, leaving 12 bases between.

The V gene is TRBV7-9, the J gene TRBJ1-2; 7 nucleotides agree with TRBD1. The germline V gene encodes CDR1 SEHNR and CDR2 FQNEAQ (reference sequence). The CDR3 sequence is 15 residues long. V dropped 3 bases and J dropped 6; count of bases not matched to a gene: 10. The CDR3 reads CASSLGDRASDGYTF. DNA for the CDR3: TGTGCCAGCAGCTTGGGAGACAGGGCCTCCGATGGCTACACCTTC.

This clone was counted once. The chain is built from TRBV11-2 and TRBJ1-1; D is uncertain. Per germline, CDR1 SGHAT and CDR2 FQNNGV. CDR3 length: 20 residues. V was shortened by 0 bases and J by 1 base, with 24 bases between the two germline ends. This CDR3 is CASSLDQRTGKTEPNTEAFF. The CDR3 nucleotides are TGTGCCAGCAGCTTAGACCAGAGGACGGGGAAAACGGAGCCGAACACTGAAGCTTTCTTT.

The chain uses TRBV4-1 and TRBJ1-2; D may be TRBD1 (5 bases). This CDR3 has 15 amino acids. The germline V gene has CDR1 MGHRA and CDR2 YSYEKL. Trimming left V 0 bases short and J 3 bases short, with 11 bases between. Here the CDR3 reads CASSQEWGGDYGYTF. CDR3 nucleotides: TGCGCCAGCAGCCAAGAATGGGGCGGCGACTATGGCTACACCTTC.

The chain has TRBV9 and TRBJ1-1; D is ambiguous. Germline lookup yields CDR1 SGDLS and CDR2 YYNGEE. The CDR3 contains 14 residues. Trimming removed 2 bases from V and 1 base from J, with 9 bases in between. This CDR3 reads CASSVGWQNTEAFF. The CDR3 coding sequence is TGTGCCAGCAGCGTTGGCTGGCAGAACACTGAAGCTTTCTTT.

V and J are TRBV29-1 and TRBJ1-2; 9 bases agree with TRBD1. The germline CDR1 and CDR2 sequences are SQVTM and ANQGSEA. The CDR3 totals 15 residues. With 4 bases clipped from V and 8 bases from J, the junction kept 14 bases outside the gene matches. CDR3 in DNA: TGCAGCGTTGTTAGTTATTCGGACAGGGGAACCGGCTACACCTTC. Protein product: CSVVSYSDRGTGYTF. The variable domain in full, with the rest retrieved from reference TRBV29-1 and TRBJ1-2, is SAVISQKPSRDICQRGTSLTIQCQVDSQVTMMFWYRQQPGQSLTLIATANQGSEATYESGFVIDKFPISRPNLTFSTLTVSNMSPEDSSIYLCSVVSYSDRGTGYTFGSGTRLTVV.

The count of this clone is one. CDR3 nucleotide sequence: TGCGCCAGCAGCCCCCTAGACAGGCCTACTGAAGCTTTCTTT. Protein sequence: CASSPLDRPTEAFF. The chain is built from TRBV4-1 and TRBJ1-1; a possible D gene is TRBD1 (6 bases). Trimming cost V 4 bases and J 5 bases, with 14 bases left between them. This CDR3 has 14 residues. The germline gives CDR1 MGHRA, CDR2 YSYEKL.

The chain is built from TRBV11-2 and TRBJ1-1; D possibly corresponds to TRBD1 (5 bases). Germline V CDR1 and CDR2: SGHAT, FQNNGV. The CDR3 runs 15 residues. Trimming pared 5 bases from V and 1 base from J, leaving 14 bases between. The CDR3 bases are TGTGCCAGCAGCCGATCGACAGTCGGGAACACTGAAGCTTTCTTT. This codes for CASSRSTVGNTEAFF.

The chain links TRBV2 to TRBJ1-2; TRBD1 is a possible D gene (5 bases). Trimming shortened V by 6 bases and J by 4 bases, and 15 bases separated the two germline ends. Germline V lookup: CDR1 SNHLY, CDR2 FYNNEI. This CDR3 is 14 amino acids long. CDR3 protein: CASREVTAFYGYTF. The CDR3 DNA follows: TGTGCCAGCAGAGAGGTGACAGCCTTCTATGGCTACACCTTC.

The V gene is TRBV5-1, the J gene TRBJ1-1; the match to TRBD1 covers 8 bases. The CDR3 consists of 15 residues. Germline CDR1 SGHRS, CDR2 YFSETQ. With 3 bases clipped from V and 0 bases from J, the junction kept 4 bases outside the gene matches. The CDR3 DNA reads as TGCGCCAGCAGCTACAGACAGGGGATGAACACTGAAGCTTTCTTT. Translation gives CASSYRQGMNTEAFF.